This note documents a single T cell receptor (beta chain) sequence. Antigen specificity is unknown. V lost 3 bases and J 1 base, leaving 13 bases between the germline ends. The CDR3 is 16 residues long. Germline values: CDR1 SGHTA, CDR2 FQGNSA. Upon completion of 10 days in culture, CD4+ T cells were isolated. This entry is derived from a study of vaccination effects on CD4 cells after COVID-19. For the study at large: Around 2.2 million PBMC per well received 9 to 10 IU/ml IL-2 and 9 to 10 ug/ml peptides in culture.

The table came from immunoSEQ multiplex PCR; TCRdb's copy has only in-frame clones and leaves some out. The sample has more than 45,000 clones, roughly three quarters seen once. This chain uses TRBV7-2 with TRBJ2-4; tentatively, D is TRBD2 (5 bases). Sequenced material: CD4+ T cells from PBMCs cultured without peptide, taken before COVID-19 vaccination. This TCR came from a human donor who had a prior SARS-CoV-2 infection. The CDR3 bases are TGTGCCAGCAGCTTCGCACGGACTGGGGCCAAAAACATTCAGTACTTC. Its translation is CASSFARTGAKNIQYF.